Listed below are T cell receptor beta chains from one sample, sequenced in a study of shared clonotypes between healthy human individuals. Generated by immunoSEQ multiplex PCR, the TCRdb table keeps only in-frame clones and is missing some. Altogether roughly 2.1 million clones are present, about 93% being singletons, with the ten largest covering over 1.5%. Sequenced sample: naive CD8+ T cells from PBMCs. These receptors originate from a man in his late teens or twenties in good health. Some clones in this sample may be carry-over from other donors' samples. The CDR3 runs from the conserved cysteine through the conserved F or W. D genes are given only for firm matches. Size tells how often a clone was seen (once, few, many) or the class of an expanded clone, and some rows leave it out.

J gene: TRBJ2-2
V gene: TRBV19
clone size: NA
D gene: NA
CDR3 protein: CASSFGGGITGELFF
CDR3 DNA: TGTGCCAGTAGTTTCGGGGGTGGTATCACCGGGGAGCTGTTTTTT

J gene: TRBJ1-3
V gene: TRBV30
clone size: NA
D gene: NA
CDR3 protein: CAWSVRGIENTIYF
CDR3 DNA: TGTGCCTGGAGTGTACGTGGAATAGAAAACACCATATATTTT

J gene: TRBJ2-1
V gene: TRBV28
clone size: NA
D gene: NA
CDR3 protein: CASSRLAYSSYNEQFF
CDR3 DNA: TGTGCCAGCAGCCGTCTAGCGTACAGCTCCTACAATGAGCAGTTCTTC

J gene: TRBJ1-4
V gene: TRBV5-4
clone size: NA
D gene: NA
CDR3 protein: CASSFGIGGLANEKLFF
CDR3 DNA: TGTGCCAGCAGTTTTGGTATCGGGGGTTTGGCTAATGAAAAACTGTTTTTT

J gene: TRBJ2-2
V gene: TRBV28
clone size: NA
D gene: TRBD2
CDR3 protein: CASSLPSGAGELFF
CDR3 DNA: TGTGCCAGCAGTTTACCTAGCGGCGCCGGGGAGCTGTTTTTT

J gene: TRBJ2-7
V gene: TRBV28
clone size: NA
D gene: NA
CDR3 protein: CASSLRGAGTYEQYF
CDR3 DNA: TGTGCCAGCAGCTTACGGGGCGCAGGGACCTACGAGCAGTACTTC

J gene: TRBJ2-7
V gene: TRBV19
clone size: NA
D gene: NA
CDR3 protein: CADVLGICEQYF
CDR3 DNA: TGTGCCGACGTTCTGGGCATATGCGAGCAGTACTTC

J gene: TRBJ1-2
V gene: TRBV7-9
clone size: NA
D gene: NA
CDR3 protein: CASSQGGVWYGYTF
CDR3 DNA: TGTGCCAGCAGCCAGGGAGGGGTTTGGTATGGCTACACCTTC

J gene: TRBJ2-2
V gene: TRBV27
clone size: NA
D gene: TRBD2
CDR3 protein: CASSRLAGGAGELFF
CDR3 DNA: TGTGCCAGCAGTAGACTAGCGGGAGGGGCCGGGGAGCTGTTTTTT

J gene: TRBJ1-5
V gene: TRBV5-1
clone size: NA
D gene: NA
CDR3 protein: CASSLAGNQPQHF
CDR3 DNA: TGCGCCAGCAGCTTGGCCGGGAATCAGCCCCAGCATTTT

J gene: TRBJ2-7
V gene: TRBV4-3
clone size: NA
D gene: NA
CDR3 protein: CASSQDRRGAYEQYF
CDR3 DNA: TGCGCCAGCAGCCAAGACCGCAGGGGAGCCTACGAGCAGTACTTC

J gene: TRBJ2-1
V gene: TRBV7-9
clone size: once
D gene: TRBD1
CDR3 protein: CASSGPGTGFHEQFF
CDR3 DNA: TGTGCCAGCAGCGGACCGGGGACAGGGTTCCATGAGCAGTTCTTC

J gene: TRBJ2-3
V gene: TRBV9
clone size: NA
D gene: NA
CDR3 protein: CASSVGVLDTDTQYF
CDR3 DNA: TGTGCCAGCAGCGTCGGGGTCCTGGACACAGATACGCAGTATTTT

J gene: TRBJ1-5
V gene: TRBV27
clone size: NA
D gene: NA
CDR3 protein: CASSLLGGGQPQHF
CDR3 DNA: TGTGCCAGCAGTTTACTGGGGGGGGGTCAGCCCCAGCATTTT

J gene: TRBJ2-7
V gene: TRBV5-4
clone size: NA
D gene: TRBD1
CDR3 protein: CATENRGMVHEQYF
CDR3 DNA: TGTGCCACTGAAAACAGGGGGATGGTCCACGAGCAGTACTTC

J gene: TRBJ2-7
V gene: TRBV5-5
clone size: NA
D gene: NA
CDR3 protein: CASSSLQTSSYEQYF
CDR3 DNA: TGTGCCAGCAGCTCCCTACAAACAAGCTCCTACGAGCAGTACTTC

J gene: TRBJ1-1
V gene: TRBV18
clone size: NA
D gene: TRBD1
CDR3 protein: CASSPPGDRAEAFF
CDR3 DNA: TGTGCCAGCTCACCGCCGGGGGACAGGGCCGAAGCTTTCTTT

J gene: TRBJ2-7
V gene: TRBV5-5
clone size: NA
D gene: TRBD2
CDR3 protein: CASSLGLAGVNYEQYF
CDR3 DNA: TGTGCCAGCAGCTTAGGCCTAGCGGGAGTCAACTACGAGCAGTACTTC

J gene: TRBJ2-7
V gene: TRBV30
clone size: NA
D gene: NA
CDR3 protein: CAYLGGVGRYEQYF
CDR3 DNA: TGTGCCTACCTAGGGGGTGTGGGGCGCTACGAGCAGTACTTC

J gene: TRBJ2-1
V gene: TRBV4-3
clone size: NA
D gene: TRBD2
CDR3 protein: CASSPLAGGPNNEQFF
CDR3 DNA: TGCGCCAGCAGCCCCTTAGCGGGAGGGCCAAACAATGAGCAGTTCTTC

J gene: TRBJ1-1
V gene: TRBV11-2
clone size: NA
D gene: NA
CDR3 protein: CASSSRRQKGTEAFF
CDR3 DNA: TGTGCCAGCAGCTCCCGTAGACAGAAAGGGACTGAAGCTTTCTTT

J gene: TRBJ1-1
V gene: TRBV21-1
clone size: NA
D gene: NA
CDR3 protein: CASSKGAGSGTEAFF
CDR3 DNA: TGTGCCAGCAGCAAAGGGGCAGGGTCCGGCACTGAAGCTTTCTTT

J gene: TRBJ2-1
V gene: TRBV6-5
clone size: NA
D gene: NA
CDR3 protein: CASNPGGLYPNEQFF
CDR3 DNA: TGTGCCAGCAATCCGGGCGGACTGTACCCCAATGAGCAGTTCTTC

J gene: TRBJ2-6
V gene: TRBV9
clone size: once
D gene: NA
CDR3 protein: CASTGANVLTF
CDR3 DNA: TGTGCCAGCACTGGGGCCAACGTCCTGACTTTC

J gene: TRBJ2-3
V gene: TRBV9
clone size: NA
D gene: NA
CDR3 protein: CASSEGDTQYF
CDR3 DNA: TGTGCCAGCAGCGAGGGAGATACGCAGTATTTT

J gene: TRBJ1-1
V gene: TRBV27
clone size: NA
D gene: TRBD1
CDR3 protein: CASSQGGTGGHTEAFF
CDR3 DNA: TGTGCCAGCAGTCAAGGGGGTACAGGGGGACACACTGAAGCTTTCTTT

J gene: TRBJ2-2
V gene: TRBV9
clone size: NA
D gene: NA
CDR3 protein: CASSVASLPNTGELFF
CDR3 DNA: TGTGCCAGCAGCGTGGCTAGCCTACCGAACACCGGGGAGCTGTTTTTT

J gene: TRBJ2-5
V gene: TRBV5-1
clone size: NA
D gene: NA
CDR3 protein: CASSVGWGWQETQYF
CDR3 DNA: TGCGCCAGCAGCGTGGGATGGGGGTGGCAAGAGACCCAGTACTTC

J gene: TRBJ2-1
V gene: TRBV7-6
clone size: once
D gene: TRBD2
CDR3 protein: CASSPREYEQFF
CDR3 DNA: TGTGCCAGCAGCCCGCGGGAGTATGAGCAGTTCTTC

J gene: TRBJ1-3
V gene: TRBV15
clone size: NA
D gene: TRBD1
CDR3 protein: CATSSTRGGLAGNTIYF
CDR3 DNA: TGTGCCACCAGCAGTACCAGGGGGGGGCTAGCGGGAAACACCATATATTTT

J gene: TRBJ2-2
V gene: TRBV10-3
clone size: NA
D gene: TRBD1
CDR3 protein: CASTGTALGELFF
CDR3 DNA: TGTGCCAGTACCGGGACAGCATTAGGGGAGCTGTTTTTT

J gene: TRBJ1-1
V gene: TRBV13
clone size: NA
D gene: NA
CDR3 protein: CASSLGRTPATFF
CDR3 DNA: TGTGCCAGCAGCTTAGGTCGCACCCCCGCAACTTTCTTT

J gene: TRBJ1-3
V gene: TRBV14
clone size: NA
D gene: NA
CDR3 protein: CASSQDRSSGNTIYF
CDR3 DNA: TGTGCCAGCAGCCAAGACAGGAGCTCTGGAAACACCATATATTTT

J gene: TRBJ2-1
V gene: TRBV4-1
clone size: NA
D gene: NA
CDR3 protein: CASSQVRVDSSYNEQFF
CDR3 DNA: TGCGCCAGCAGCCAAGTCAGGGTAGATAGCTCCTACAATGAGCAGTTCTTC

J gene: TRBJ2-1
V gene: TRBV4-1
clone size: NA
D gene: NA
CDR3 protein: CASSQHGTAAIYNEQFF
CDR3 DNA: TGCGCCAGCAGCCAACACGGGACGGCCGCCATCTACAATGAGCAGTTCTTC

J gene: TRBJ2-7
V gene: TRBV15
clone size: NA
D gene: NA
CDR3 protein: CATSRSSGALYEQYF
CDR3 DNA: TGTGCCACCAGCAGGTCCTCCGGGGCCCTATACGAGCAGTACTTC

J gene: TRBJ1-1
V gene: TRBV6-5
clone size: few
D gene: NA
CDR3 protein: CASSYGVLSTEAFF
CDR3 DNA: TGTGCCAGCAGTTACGGGGTCTTGAGCACTGAAGCTTTCTTT

J gene: TRBJ2-7
V gene: TRBV11-2
clone size: NA
D gene: NA
CDR3 protein: CASSPRTGDYEQYF
CDR3 DNA: TGTGCCAGCAGCCCAAGGACTGGGGACTACGAGCAGTACTTC

J gene: TRBJ1-1
V gene: TRBV19
clone size: NA
D gene: NA
CDR3 protein: CACNTGTGVTEAFF
CDR3 DNA: TGTGCCTGCAACACTGGCACAGGCGTCACTGAAGCTTTCTTT

J gene: TRBJ2-1
V gene: TRBV19
clone size: NA
D gene: TRBD2
CDR3 protein: CASSNGLAGEEQFF
CDR3 DNA: TGTGCCAGTAGCAACGGACTAGCGGGCGAAGAGCAGTTCTTC

J gene: TRBJ2-7
V gene: TRBV6-1
clone size: NA
D gene: TRBD2
CDR3 protein: CASSHFAGVSYEQYF
CDR3 DNA: TGTGCCAGCAGCCACTTCGCGGGAGTATCCTACGAGCAGTACTTC

J gene: TRBJ2-1
V gene: TRBV29-1
clone size: once
D gene: TRBD2
CDR3 protein: CSVDRTSGYYNEQFF
CDR3 DNA: TGCAGCGTTGACCGGACTAGCGGGTATTACAATGAGCAGTTCTTC

J gene: TRBJ1-1
V gene: TRBV27
clone size: once
D gene: NA
CDR3 protein: CASTPVGGTDTEAFF
CDR3 DNA: TGTGCCAGCACCCCAGTAGGGGGGACTGACACTGAAGCTTTCTTT

J gene: TRBJ2-1
V gene: TRBV14
clone size: NA
D gene: TRBD2
CDR3 protein: CASSPGLAADNEQFF
CDR3 DNA: TGTGCCAGCAGCCCGGGACTAGCGGCGGACAATGAGCAGTTCTTC

J gene: TRBJ1-2
V gene: TRBV7-9
clone size: NA
D gene: NA
CDR3 protein: CASSYGTVNYGYTF
CDR3 DNA: TGTGCCAGCAGCTATGGGACGGTCAACTATGGCTACACCTTC

J gene: TRBJ2-2
V gene: TRBV9
clone size: NA
D gene: TRBD2
CDR3 protein: CASSVVIAGGFGELFF
CDR3 DNA: TGTGCCAGCAGCGTAGTGATAGCGGGAGGTTTCGGGGAGCTGTTTTTT

J gene: TRBJ2-7
V gene: TRBV6-5
clone size: NA
D gene: NA
CDR3 protein: CASSYKYEQYF
CDR3 DNA: TGTGCCAGCAGTTATAAGTACGAGCAGTACTTC

J gene: TRBJ2-5
V gene: TRBV27
clone size: NA
D gene: TRBD1
CDR3 protein: CASSGQGIGETQYF
CDR3 DNA: TGTGCCAGCAGTGGACAGGGGATAGGGGAGACCCAGTACTTC

J gene: TRBJ1-1
V gene: TRBV30
clone size: NA
D gene: TRBD1
CDR3 protein: CAWSTTGGTEAFF
CDR3 DNA: TGTGCCTGGAGTACCACAGGGGGTACTGAAGCTTTCTTT

J gene: TRBJ1-2
V gene: TRBV14
clone size: NA
D gene: TRBD1
CDR3 protein: CASSPQARQGNYYGYTF
CDR3 DNA: TGTGCCAGCAGCCCCCAGGCTAGACAGGGGAACTACTATGGCTACACCTTC

J gene: TRBJ2-7
V gene: TRBV29-1
clone size: once
D gene: TRBD1
CDR3 protein: CSVAGQASSYEQYF
CDR3 DNA: TGCAGCGTCGCCGGACAGGCCAGCTCCTACGAGCAGTACTTC

J gene: TRBJ1-1
V gene: TRBV6-1
clone size: NA
D gene: NA
CDR3 protein: CASHSPGDTEAFF
CDR3 DNA: TGTGCCAGCCACAGTCCTGGGGACACTGAAGCTTTCTTT

J gene: TRBJ2-3
V gene: TRBV7-9
clone size: NA
D gene: NA
CDR3 protein: CASTSGGTDTQYF
CDR3 DNA: TGTGCCAGCACGTCCGGGGGCACAGATACGCAGTATTTT

J gene: TRBJ1-2
V gene: TRBV4-3
clone size: NA
D gene: NA
CDR3 protein: CASSPDPIANYGYTF
CDR3 DNA: TGCGCCAGCAGCCCCGACCCAATCGCTAACTATGGCTACACCTTC